This TCR beta chain was identified in a study of T cell responses to AZD1222 COVID-19 vaccine. Study in general: Pooling of second doses given at about 4 or about 12 weeks was done.

TCRdb's table, derived via immunoSEQ multiplex PCR, lists solely in-frame clones and lacks some. The sample carries 150,000 to 200,000 clones, 85% to 95% recorded once. The germline V gene has CDR1 MDHEN and CDR2 SYDVKM. The ends were cut back, 6 bases at V and 11 bases at J, with 23 bases in the middle. The CDR3 is made up of 15 amino acids. Concerning this clone itself: The antigen is undetermined.

General study results and limits: No day 14 peak samples; only post-peak repertoires were characterized.

Sequencing was performed on peripheral blood, taken on day 0 of AZD1222 vaccination. The rearrangement joins TRBV28 to TRBJ1-5; D not certain. The receptor's source is an adult in good health. The CDR3 here is CASSPQNAGTMSQHF. In nucleotides, the CDR3 is TGTGCCAGCAGCCCCCAAAATGCGGGAACTATGTCCCAGCATTTT. Full variable domain (remainder filled in from reference TRBV28 and TRBJ1-5): DVKVTQSSRYLVKRTGEKVFLECVQDMDHENMFWYRQDPGLGLRLIYFSYDVKMKEKGDIPEGYSVSREKKERFSLILESASTNQTSMYLCASSPQNAGTMSQHFGDGTRLSIL.